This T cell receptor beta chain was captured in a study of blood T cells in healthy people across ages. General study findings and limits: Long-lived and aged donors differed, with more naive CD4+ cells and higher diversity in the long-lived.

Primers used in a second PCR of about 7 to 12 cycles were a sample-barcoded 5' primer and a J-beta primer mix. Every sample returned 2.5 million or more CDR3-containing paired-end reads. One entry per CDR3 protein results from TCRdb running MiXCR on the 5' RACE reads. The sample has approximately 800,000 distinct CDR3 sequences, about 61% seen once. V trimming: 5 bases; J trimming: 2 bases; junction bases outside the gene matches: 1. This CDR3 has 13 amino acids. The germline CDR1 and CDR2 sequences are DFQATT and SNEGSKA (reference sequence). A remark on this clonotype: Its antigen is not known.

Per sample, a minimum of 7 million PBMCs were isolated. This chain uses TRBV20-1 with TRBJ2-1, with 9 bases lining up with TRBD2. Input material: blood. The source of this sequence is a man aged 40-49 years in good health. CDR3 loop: CSAGTSTYNEQFF. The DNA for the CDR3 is TGCAGTGCTGGGACTAGCACCTACAATGAGCAGTTCTTC.